The 5 T cell receptor beta chains below all came from one sample that was sequenced in a study of T cells expressing NK-cell markers. Using the 5' RACE reads, TCRdb records one entry per CDR3 protein without DNA. The sample has about 460,000 distinct CDR3 sequences. Sequenced: blood T cells: a sorted CD56 or NKG2C T cell subset, CD4+ or CD8+ T cells, or bulk PBMC T cells (not recorded which). The receptors were sampled from a woman aged 50 to 60 in good health.

The rearrangement uses TRBV19 and TRBJ2-1; TCRdb reports TRBD2, a call that lacks DNA to check it against. Germline CDR1 LNHDA, CDR2 SQIVND (reference sequence). The CDR3 is 15 amino acids. CDR3 residues: CASRRSSLSYNEQFF.

The CDR3 loop reads CASSSGGNSPLHF. This sequence joins TRBV12-3 or TRBV12-4 and TRBJ1-6; TCRdb calls TRBD1, which cannot be checked without DNA. This CDR3 is 13 amino acids long.

The gene calls are TRBV20-1 and TRBJ2-5; the D gene TCRdb calls, TRBD2, cannot be checked with no DNA. Germline assignment: CDR1 DFQATT and CDR2 SNEGSKA (reference sequence). This CDR3 comprises 14 residues. CDR3: CSALGTSPAKTQYF.

This chain connects TRBV30 to TRBJ2-3; the D call from TCRdb, TRBD2, cannot be confirmed without DNA. CDR1 GTSNPN and CDR2 SVGIG come from the germline V gene (reference sequence). The length of the CDR3 is 13 residues. Here the CDR3 reads CAWIGRRADTQYF. The full variable domain, its missing parts supplied by reference TRBV30 and TRBJ2-3, is SQTIHQWPATLVQPVGSPLSLECTVEGTSNPNLYWYRQAAGRGLQLLFYSVGIGQISSEVPQNLSASRPQDRQFILSSKKLLLSDSGFYLCAWIGRRADTQYFGPGTRLTVL.

This chain connects TRBV10-3 to TRBJ2-5; TCRdb lists TRBD1, though no DNA is available to test this call. CDR1 and CDR2 (germline): ENHRY, SYGVKD. This CDR3 spans 14 amino acids. Here the CDR3 reads CASSGRSRQETQYF.